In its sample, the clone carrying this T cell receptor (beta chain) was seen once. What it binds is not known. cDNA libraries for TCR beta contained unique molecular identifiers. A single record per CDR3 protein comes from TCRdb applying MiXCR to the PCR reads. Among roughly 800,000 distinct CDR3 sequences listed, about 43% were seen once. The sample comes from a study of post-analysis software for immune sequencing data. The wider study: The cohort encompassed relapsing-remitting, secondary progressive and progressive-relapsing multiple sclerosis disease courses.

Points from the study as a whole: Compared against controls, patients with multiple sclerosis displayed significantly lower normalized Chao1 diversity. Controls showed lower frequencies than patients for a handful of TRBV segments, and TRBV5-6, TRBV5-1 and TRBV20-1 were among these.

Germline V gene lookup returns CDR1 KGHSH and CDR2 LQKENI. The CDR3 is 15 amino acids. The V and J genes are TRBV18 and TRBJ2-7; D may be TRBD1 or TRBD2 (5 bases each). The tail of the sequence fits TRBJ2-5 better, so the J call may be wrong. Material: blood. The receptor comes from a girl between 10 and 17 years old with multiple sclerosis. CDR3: CASSPGEGPGETQYF. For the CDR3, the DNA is TGTGCCAGCTCACCGGGCGAGGGGCCGGGAGAGACCCAGTACTTC.